This TCR beta chain was recorded in a study of CD8+CD57+ T cells in acquired aplastic anemia. At the level of the study: DNA recovered from sorted CD4+ and CD8+ cells had a mean of about 3.5 ug. Whole-study results and caveats: Patients had twenty-nine CD8+ CDR3 sequences in common with controls (the shared set).

The V and J ends lost 8 bases and 2 bases respectively, with 12 bases between them. The CDR3 is 13 residues long. The V gene's germline CDR1 is SEHNR and CDR2 FQNEAQ (reference sequence). All patients picked for sequencing had shown, by flow cytometry, an expansion of CD8+CD57+ cells. No therapy was given to patients before blood sampling. This clonotype was detected ten times or more. Its antigen is not identified. TCR beta VDJ and CDR3 were profiled, and genomic DNA was the template. From the reads, TCRdb called clonotypes with MiXCR, one entry per CDR3 protein. The table lists about 160,000 distinct CDR3 sequences, 40% to 60% of them singletons.

This sequence joins TRBV7-9 and TRBJ2-5, with D perhaps TRBD2 (6 bases). Material for sequencing was sorted CD4+, CD8+, or CD8+CD57+ T cells (not recorded which) from PBMCs. The sequence came from a human donor with aplastic anemia. In nucleotides, the CDR3 is TGTGCCAGCTGGGGGGACGGGCAAGAGACCCAGTACTTC. Translating it yields CASWGDGQETQYF.